The entry below gives a single T cell receptor (beta chain) sequence along with its context. This sample is part of a study of blood T cell repertoires in COVID-19. Background on the study: Sites across the United States, Italy and Spain contributed samples from acute and convalescent COVID-19. PBMCs, B-cell-depleted T cells, or T cells were the source of the cDNA or gDNA that made up the material.

Authors' analysis steps: Reference gene primers were amplified, and this amplification served to estimate nucleated cell counts. Sequencing was performed with immunoSEQ multiplex PCR; in TCRdb, only in-frame clones are kept and a portion is missing. Clone size and the V and J calls come from that table; the DNA yielded D and trimming. This sample carries roughly 80,000 clones, roughly 73% of them seen once, and the ten largest clones take about 10%. The TCR originated in a human donor in a cohort sampled during active COVID-19. The material sequenced was peripheral blood.

CDR3 in amino acids: CASSPSQGIREQYF. The CDR3 nucleotides are TGTGCCAGCTCACCTAGCCAGGGGATTCGCGAGCAGTACTTC. This sequence joins TRBV18 and TRBJ2-7; a possible D gene is TRBD1 (6 bases). Germline CDR1 KGHSH, CDR2 LQKENI. The ends were cut back, 3 bases at V and 6 bases at J, with 15 bases in the middle. This CDR3 has 14 amino acids.